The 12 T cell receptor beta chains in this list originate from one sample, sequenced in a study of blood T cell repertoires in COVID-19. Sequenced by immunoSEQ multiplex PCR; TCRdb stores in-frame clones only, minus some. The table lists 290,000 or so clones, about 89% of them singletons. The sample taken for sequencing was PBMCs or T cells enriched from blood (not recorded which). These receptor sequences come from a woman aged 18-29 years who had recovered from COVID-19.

The CDR3 nucleotides are TGTGCCAGCAGCCCTACTAGCGGTACCTACGAGCAGTACTTC. This codes for CASSPTSGTYEQYF. The chain combines TRBV7-3 with TRBJ2-7; 8 nucleotides match TRBD2. The V segment lost 5 bases and the J segment 2 bases; nucleotides outside the gene matches: 5. The CDR3 runs to 14 residues. The germline V gene encodes CDR1 SGHTA and CDR2 FQGTGA.

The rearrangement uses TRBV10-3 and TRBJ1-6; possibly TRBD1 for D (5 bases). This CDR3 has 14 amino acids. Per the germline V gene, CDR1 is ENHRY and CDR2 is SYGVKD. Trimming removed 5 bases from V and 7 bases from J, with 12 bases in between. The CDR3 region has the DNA TGTGCCATCAGTTCGGGACTGGGCAATTCACCCCTCCACTTT. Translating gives CAISSGLGNSPLHF.

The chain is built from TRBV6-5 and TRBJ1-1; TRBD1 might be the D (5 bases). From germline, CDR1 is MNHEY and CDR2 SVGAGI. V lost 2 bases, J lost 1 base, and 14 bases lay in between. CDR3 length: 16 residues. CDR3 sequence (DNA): TGTGCCAGCAGTTACCGTCGGGGGGACTGGAACACTGAAGCTTTCTTT. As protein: CASSYRRGDWNTEAFF.

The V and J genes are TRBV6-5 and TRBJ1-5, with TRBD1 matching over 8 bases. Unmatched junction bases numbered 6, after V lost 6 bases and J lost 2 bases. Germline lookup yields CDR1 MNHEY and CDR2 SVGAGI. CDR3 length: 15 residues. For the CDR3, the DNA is TGTGCCAGCAGCAAGGACAGGGCGGGCAATCAGCCCCAGCATTTT. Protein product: CASSKDRAGNQPQHF.

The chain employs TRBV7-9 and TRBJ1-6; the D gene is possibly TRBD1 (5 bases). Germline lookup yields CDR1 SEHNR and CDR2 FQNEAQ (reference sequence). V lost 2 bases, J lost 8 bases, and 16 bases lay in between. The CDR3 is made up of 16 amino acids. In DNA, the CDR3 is TGTGCCAGCAGCTTACTCCCCCAGGGTCTTGATTCACCCCTCCACTTT. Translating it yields CASSLLPQGLDSPLHF.

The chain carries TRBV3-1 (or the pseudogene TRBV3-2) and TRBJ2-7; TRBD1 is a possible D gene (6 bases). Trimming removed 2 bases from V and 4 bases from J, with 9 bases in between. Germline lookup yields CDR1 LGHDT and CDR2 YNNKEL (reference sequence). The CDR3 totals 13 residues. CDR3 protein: CASSQSQGYEQYF. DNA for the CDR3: TGTGCCAGCAGCCAATCCCAGGGGTACGAGCAGTACTTC.

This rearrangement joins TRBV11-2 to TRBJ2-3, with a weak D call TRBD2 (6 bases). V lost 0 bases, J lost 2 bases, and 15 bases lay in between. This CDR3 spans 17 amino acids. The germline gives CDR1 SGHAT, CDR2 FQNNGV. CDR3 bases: TGTGCCAGCAGCTTAGATGGTAGCGGACTACTCACAGATACGCAGTATTTT. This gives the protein CASSLDGSGLLTDTQYF.

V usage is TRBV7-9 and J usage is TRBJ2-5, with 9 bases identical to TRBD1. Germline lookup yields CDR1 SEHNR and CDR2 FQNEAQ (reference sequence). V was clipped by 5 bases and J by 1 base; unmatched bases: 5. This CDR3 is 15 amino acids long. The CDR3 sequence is CASSAQGQGQETQYF. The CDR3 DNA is TGTGCCAGCAGCGCCCAGGGACAGGGCCAAGAGACCCAGTACTTC.

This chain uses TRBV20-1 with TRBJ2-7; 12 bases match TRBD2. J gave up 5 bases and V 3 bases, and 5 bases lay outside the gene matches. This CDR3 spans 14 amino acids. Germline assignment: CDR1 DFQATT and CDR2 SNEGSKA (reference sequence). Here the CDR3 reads CSASRTSGTHEQYF. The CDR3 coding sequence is TGCAGTGCTAGTCGGACTAGCGGGACGCACGAGCAGTACTTC.

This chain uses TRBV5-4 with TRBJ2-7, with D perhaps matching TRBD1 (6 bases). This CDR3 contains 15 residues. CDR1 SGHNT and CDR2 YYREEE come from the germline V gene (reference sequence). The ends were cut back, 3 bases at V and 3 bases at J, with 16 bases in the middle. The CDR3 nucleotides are TGTGCCAGCAGCTCAGCAGGACAGAGCTTCTACGAGCAGTACTTC. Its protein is CASSSAGQSFYEQYF.

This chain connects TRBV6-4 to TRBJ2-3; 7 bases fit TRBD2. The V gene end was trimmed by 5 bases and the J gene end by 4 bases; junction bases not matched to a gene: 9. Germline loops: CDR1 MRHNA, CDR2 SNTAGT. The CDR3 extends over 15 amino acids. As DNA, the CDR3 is TGTGCCAGCAGTTTATCGGGAGGCTCGGCAGATACGCAGTATTTT. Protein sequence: CASSLSGGSADTQYF.

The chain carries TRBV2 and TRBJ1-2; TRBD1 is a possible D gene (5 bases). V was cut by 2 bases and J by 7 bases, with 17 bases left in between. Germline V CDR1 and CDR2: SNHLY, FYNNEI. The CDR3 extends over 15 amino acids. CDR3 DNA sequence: TGTGCCAGCAGTGAACTTTCTCAGGGAACAGGTGGCTACACCTTC. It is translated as CASSELSQGTGGYTF. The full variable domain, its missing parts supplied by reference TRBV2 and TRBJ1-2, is EPEVTQTPSHQVTQMGQEVILRCVPISNHLYFYWYRQILGQKVEFLVSFYNNEISEKSEIFDDQFSVERPDGSNFTLKIRSTKLEDSAMYFCASSELSQGTGGYTFGSGTRLTVV.